A single T cell receptor (beta chain) is shown here with its context. TCRdb re-analysed the RT-PCR reads in MiXCR, keeping a single row per CDR3 protein. This sample has more than 550,000 distinct CDR3 sequences, with 13% to 15% found just once. This CDR3 is built from 17 residues. V shed 2 bases and J shed 0 bases, with 11 bases lying between them. The V gene's germline CDR1 is SGHTA and CDR2 FQGNSA. This receptor was identified in a female donor in good health, serving as a healthy control. The sequenced sample consisted of memory CD4+ T cells from blood. V is TRBV7-2 and J is TRBJ1-6; D unclear. The CDR3 protein is CASSLHTASSYNSPLHF. CDR3 coding DNA: TGTGCCAGCAGCTTACACACGGCGAGCTCCTATAATTCACCCCTCCACTTT.